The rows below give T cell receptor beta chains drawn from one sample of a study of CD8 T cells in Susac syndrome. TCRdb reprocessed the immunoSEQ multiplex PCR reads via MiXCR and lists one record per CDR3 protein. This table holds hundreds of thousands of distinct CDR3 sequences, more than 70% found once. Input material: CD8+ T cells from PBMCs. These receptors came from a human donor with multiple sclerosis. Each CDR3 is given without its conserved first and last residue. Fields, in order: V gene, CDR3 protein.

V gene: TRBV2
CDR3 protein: ARQGRERSTGARTDTQY

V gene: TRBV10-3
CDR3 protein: AISSPGGTEAF

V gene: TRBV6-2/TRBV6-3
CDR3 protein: ASENRGLSYNEQF

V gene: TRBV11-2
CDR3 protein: ASSLWDRGRFGMNTEAF

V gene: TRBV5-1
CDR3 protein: ASSLSLGGGNTIY

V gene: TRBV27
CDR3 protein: ASSLSMAYYEQY

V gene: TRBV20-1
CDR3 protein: SARDLGSSGIIQETQY

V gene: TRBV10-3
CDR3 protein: AISWTSGSTDTQY

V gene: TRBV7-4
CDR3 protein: ASSSRTGNTEAF

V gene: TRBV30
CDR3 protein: AWKTGVETQY

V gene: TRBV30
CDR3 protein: AFLGPPRWETQY

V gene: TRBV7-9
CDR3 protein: ASSDAEGTSQYYEQY

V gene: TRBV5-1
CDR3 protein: ASSLRGPGQGAYEQY

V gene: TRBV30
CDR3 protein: AWSVFGDQPQH

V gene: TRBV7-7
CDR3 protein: ASSLSTGYEQY

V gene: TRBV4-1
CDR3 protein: ASSQEGRAPQH

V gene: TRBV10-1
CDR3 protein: ASSEDREMVNYGYT

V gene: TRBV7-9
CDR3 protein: ASSSFSYEQY

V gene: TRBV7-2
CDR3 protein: ASSPWGGDEQF